The 21 T cell receptor beta chains in this list originate from one sample, sequenced in a study of Ad26.COV2.S vaccination and SARS-CoV-2 variants. Produced via immunoSEQ multiplex PCR; TCRdb's table is partial and in-frame only. The data contain roughly 350,000 clones, around 87% of them singletons. This sample's treatment: some 20 received Ad26.COV2.S at low or high dose, single or two shots; about 5 received placebo; per-sample allocation not given. Day 63 after the first injection of vaccine or placebo was the sampling time. This specimen was peripheral blood, taken in a trial of Ad26.COV2.S vaccine versus placebo. These receptors were collected from a person aged 18-65 years who received the Ad26.COV2.S COVID-19 vaccine or a placebo.

The J gene is TRBJ1-2, the V gene TRBV19, with D possibly TRBD1 on 5 matching bases. From germline, CDR1 is LNHDA and CDR2 SQIVND (reference sequence). V was trimmed by 5 bases and J by 4 bases, leaving 14 bases between them. The CDR3 length is 14 residues. CDR3 in DNA: TGTGCCAGTAGTGTGACAGTAAGGACCTATGGCTACACCTTC. Its translation is CASSVTVRTYGYTF.

The chain links TRBV6-5 to TRBJ1-1; tentatively, D is TRBD1 (5 bases). The V and J ends lost 4 bases and 2 bases respectively, with 14 bases between them. Germline V gene lookup returns CDR1 MNHEY and CDR2 SVGAGI. The CDR3 runs to 15 residues. In DNA form, the CDR3 reads TGTGCCAGCAGTTCTTCCCGACAGTACAACACTGAAGCTTTCTTT. Its translation is CASSSSRQYNTEAFF.

The rearrangement uses TRBV4-3 and TRBJ1-4; 8 bases are shared with TRBD1. This CDR3 region has 16 residues. Germline CDR1 is LGHNA and CDR2 is YSLEER. V was clipped by 0 bases and J by 7 bases; unmatched bases: 7. The CDR3 loop reads CASSQDSQGASEKLFF. The DNA for the CDR3 is TGCGCCAGCAGCCAAGATAGCCAGGGGGCAAGTGAAAAACTGTTTTTT.

The CDR3 sequence: CASSTGGGNIQYF. CDR3 nucleotide sequence: TGTGCCAGTAGTACGGGGGGCGGGAACATTCAGTACTTC. V gene TRBV19 combines with J gene TRBJ2-4, with a possible D match to TRBD2 (7 bases). From germline, CDR1 is LNHDA and CDR2 SQIVND (reference sequence). The CDR3 spans 13 residues. Deletions cut 4 bases from V and 7 bases from J, with 11 bases between.

This clone has only a few counts. The same CDR3 can be traced to other DNA sequences in this sample. J is TRBJ1-5 and V is TRBV4-1; the D is unclear. CDR1 is MGHRA, CDR2 YSYEKL, per germline. V lost 1 base and J 6 bases, leaving 4 bases between the germline ends. CDR3 length equals 12 residues. The CDR3 loop reads CASSQVGQPQHF. DNA of the CDR3: TGCGCCAGCAGCCAAGTCGGTCAGCCCCAGCATTTT.

V and J are TRBV9 and TRBJ1-6; D possibly corresponds to TRBD1 (6 bases). V was cut by 2 bases and J by 0 bases, with 12 bases left in between. The CDR3 sequence is 17 residues long. Per germline, CDR1 SGDLS and CDR2 YYNGEE. Here the CDR3 DNA reads TGTGCCAGCAGCGTGAGCGGGGACACCTCCTATAATTCACCCCTCCACTTT. Translating gives CASSVSGDTSYNSPLHF. The variable domain in full, with the rest retrieved from reference TRBV9 and TRBJ1-6, is DSGVTQTPKHLITATGQRVTLRCSPRSGDLSVYWYQQSLDQGLQFLIQYYNGEERAKGNILERFSAQQFPDLHSELNLSSLELGDSALYFCASSVSGDTSYNSPLHFGNGTRLTVT.

The chain has TRBV6-5 and TRBJ1-6; D might be TRBD1 (5 bases). The CDR3 has 13 amino acids. Trimming took off 2 bases at V and 6 bases at J, with 5 bases between the two ends. CDR1 is MNHEY, CDR2 SVGAGI, per germline. The DNA for the CDR3 is TGTGCCAGCAGTTACGACAGTAATTCACCCCTCCACTTT. This gives the protein CASSYDSNSPLHF.

The V and J genes are TRBV6-5 and TRBJ2-1, with D possibly TRBD1 on 5 matching bases. The length of the CDR3 is 12 residues. Trimming took off 2 bases at V and 7 bases at J, with 6 bases between the two ends. Germline CDR1 and CDR2: MNHEY and SVGAGI. CDR3 DNA sequence: TGTGCCAGCAGTTACGACAGAAATGAGCAGTTCTTC. Residues: CASSYDRNEQFF.

The chain recombines TRBV7-9 with TRBJ1-1; 8 bases are shared with TRBD1. CDR1 is SEHNR and CDR2 is FQNEAQ in the germline V gene (reference sequence). This CDR3 is built from 12 residues. The J segment lost 11 bases and the V segment lost 0 bases, leaving 2 bases of the junction unmatched. The DNA for the CDR3 is TGTGCCAGCAGCTTAGCGGACAGGGCTGCTTTCTTT. It is translated as CASSLADRAAFF. Drawing the rest from reference TRBV7-9 and TRBJ1-1, the complete variable domain is DTGVSQNPRHKITKRGQNVTFRCDPISEHNRLYWYRQTLGQGPEFLTYFQNEAQLEKSRLLSDRFSAERPKGSFSTLEIQRTEQGDSAMYLCASSLADRAAFFGQGTRLTVV.

V usage is TRBV7-8 and J usage is TRBJ2-7, with D perhaps matching TRBD1 (6 bases). V was pared by 3 bases and J by 3 bases, with 15 bases between. Germline CDR1 SGHVS, CDR2 FQNEAQ. The CDR3 extends over 15 amino acids. CDR3 sequence: CASSFGTSDIYEQYF. The DNA of the CDR3 is TGTGCCAGCAGCTTCGGGACAAGCGACATCTACGAGCAGTACTTC. The full variable domain, its missing parts supplied by reference TRBV7-8 and TRBJ2-7, is GAGVSQSPRYKVAKRGQDVALRCDPISGHVSLFWYQQALGQGPEFLTYFQNEAQLDKSGLPSDRFFAERPEGSVSTLKIQRTQQEDSAVYLCASSFGTSDIYEQYFGPGTRLTVT.

The chain is built from TRBV12-3 or TRBV12-4 and TRBJ2-3, with D unclear. The V end was cut by 8 bases, the J end by 1 base, with 1 base between. There are 10 residues in the CDR3. CDR3 nucleotide sequence: TGTGCCAGCGGCACAGATACGCAGTATTTT. Protein product: CASGTDTQYF.

This chain connects TRBV7-3 to TRBJ1-1, with a tentative D call TRBD1 (5 bases). Germline CDR1 SGHTA, CDR2 FQGTGA. V lost 1 base and J 5 bases, leaving 11 bases between the germline ends. This CDR3 is 14 amino acids long. This CDR3 reads CASSLSAGSTEAFF. CDR3 nucleotides: TGTGCCAGCAGCTTAAGTGCAGGGTCGACTGAAGCTTTCTTT.

The chain carries TRBV28 and TRBJ2-7; 8 nucleotides match TRBD1. The CDR3 is 14 amino acids. CDR1 is MDHEN, CDR2 SYDVKM, per germline. After removal of 7 bases from V and 4 bases from J, the junction contained 9 bases not matched to a gene. CDR3 residues: CASIEDRGGYEQYF. As DNA, the CDR3 is TGTGCCAGCATCGAAGACAGGGGTGGGTACGAGCAGTACTTC.

This CDR3 reads CASSLEEGVNSPLHF. The CDR3 DNA sequence: TGTGCCAGCAGCTTAGAAGAGGGAGTGAATTCACCCCTCCACTTT. V gene TRBV11-2 combines with J gene TRBJ1-6, with D hard to call. This CDR3 has 15 residues. The germline V gene has CDR1 SGHAT and CDR2 FQNNGV. V lost 0 bases, J lost 7 bases, and 10 bases lay in between.

This clone was detected once. Compared with germline, one end of the junction differs, possibly owing to a read error. The chain carries TRBV7-7 and TRBJ2-2, with D possibly called TRBD1 or TRBD2 (5 bases each). This CDR3 is built from 16 residues. Germline V lookup: CDR1 SSHAT, CDR2 FNYEAQ (reference sequence). The chain's CDR3 is CASSLEGTANTGELFF. In DNA, the CDR3 is TGTGCTAGCAGCTTAGAGGGGACGGCGAACACCGGGGAGCTGTTTTTT.

The V call is TRBV6-6, the J call TRBJ1-5; D is unresolved. Germline V gene data show CDR1 as MNHNY and CDR2 as SVGAGI (reference sequence). CDR3 length: 13 amino acids. Trimming took off 7 bases at V and 6 bases at J, with 13 bases between the two ends. The CDR3 reads CASTPRPSQPQHF. CDR3 nucleotide sequence: TGTGCCAGCACCCCGCGACCTAGTCAGCCCCAGCATTTT.

V gene TRBV7-3 combines with J gene TRBJ2-7, with D perhaps matching TRBD1 (6 bases). Germline V CDR1 and CDR2: SGHTA, FQGTGA. V was trimmed by 3 bases and J by 3 bases, leaving 15 bases between them. The CDR3 consists of 15 residues. Here the CDR3 reads CASSFGPTGIYEQYF. Written as DNA, the CDR3 is TGTGCCAGCAGCTTTGGGCCCACAGGGATCTACGAGCAGTACTTC.

V gene TRBV10-2 combines with J gene TRBJ1-4, with 7 positions matching TRBD1. The CDR3 is made up of 15 amino acids. V lost 4 bases and J lost 7; bases outside the gene matches: 9. The germline V gene has CDR1 WSHSY and CDR2 SAAADI. In DNA, the CDR3 is TGCGCCAGCAGTGGACAGGGTCCTAGGAGTGAAAAACTGTTTTTT. Its translation is CASSGQGPRSEKLFF.

The rearrangement uses TRBV9 and TRBJ2-3, with D unresolved. The CDR3 has 15 amino acids. Germline CDR1 reads SGDLS; CDR2 reads YYNGEE. Trimming stripped 2 bases from V and 2 bases from J, with 12 bases between. The CDR3 reads CASSVSVLSTDTQYF. CDR3 sequence (DNA): TGTGCCAGCAGCGTGTCTGTTTTGTCCACAGATACGCAGTATTTT.

This clone was seen once. The chain links TRBV29-1 to TRBJ2-5; 12 nucleotides match TRBD2. The CDR3 is made up of 16 amino acids. Germline-derived CDR1 and CDR2 are SQVTM and ANQGSEA. The trim removed 7 bases at V and 5 bases at J, leaving 14 bases unmatched. The CDR3 DNA sequence: TGCAGCGGATCGGGACTAGCGGGCCACCGGGGGGAGACCCAGTACTTC. Amino acid sequence: CSGSGLAGHRGETQYF.

This chain joins TRBV6-6 and TRBJ2-2; D perhaps matches TRBD1 (5 bases). Trimming removed 10 bases from V and 0 bases from J, with 9 bases in between. CDR3 length equals 13 residues. Germline CDR1 MNHNY, CDR2 SVGAGI (reference sequence). CDR3 sequence reads: CAIATANTGELFF. CDR3 in DNA: TGTGCCATCGCGACAGCGAACACCGGGGAGCTGTTTTTT.